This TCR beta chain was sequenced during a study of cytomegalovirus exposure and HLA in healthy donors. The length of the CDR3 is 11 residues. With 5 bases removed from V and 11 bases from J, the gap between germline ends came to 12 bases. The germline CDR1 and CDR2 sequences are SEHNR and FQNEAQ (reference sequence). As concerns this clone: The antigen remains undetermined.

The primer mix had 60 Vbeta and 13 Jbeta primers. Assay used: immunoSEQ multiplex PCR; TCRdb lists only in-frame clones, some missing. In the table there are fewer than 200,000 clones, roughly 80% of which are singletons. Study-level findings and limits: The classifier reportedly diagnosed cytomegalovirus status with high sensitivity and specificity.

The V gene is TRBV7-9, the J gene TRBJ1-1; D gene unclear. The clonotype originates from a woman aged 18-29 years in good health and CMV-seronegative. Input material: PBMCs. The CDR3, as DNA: TGTGCCAGCAGCCACACGCTTTGGGCTTTCTTT. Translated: CASSHTLWAFF.